This T cell receptor beta chain was sequenced in a study of shared T cell receptors in the human thymus. Germline values: CDR1 SGHDT, CDR2 YYEEEE. V was clipped by 2 bases and J by 3 bases; unmatched bases: 10. This CDR3 comprises 17 residues. Produced via immunoSEQ multiplex PCR; TCRdb's table is partial and in-frame only. The table shows roughly 560,000 clones, with 75% to 85% occurring only once. These data were also filed under a second study, of human thymus T cells. That report adds: Donation was from healthy Finnish infants who were having corrective surgery that addressed congenital heart defects. Corrective heart surgery yielded resections, and these provided the thymus tissue. Gene usage for V and J segments appeared biased in thymic and blood repertoires. Related work found strong thymic repertoire overlap between unrelated individuals.

The sequence derives from a boy younger than two with a congenital heart defect. The chain recombines TRBV5-6 with TRBJ2-1; 8 nucleotides match TRBD2. Specimen: thymocytes. The CDR3 DNA reads TGTGCCAGCAGCTTCCTTTATATCGGGAGGGTCTACAATGAGCAGTTCTTC. It translates to CASSFLYIGRVYNEQFF.